The clone carrying this T cell receptor beta chain was found many times. Its antigen remains unknown. Germline values: CDR1 DFQATT, CDR2 SNEGSKA (reference sequence). V was pared by 5 bases and J by 3 bases, with 3 bases of the junction left unmatched. The CDR3 runs 12 residues. TCR beta CDR3 regions were amplified from RNA. The study used the HTBI primer set for a first-round RT-PCR of the TCR CDR3. A single record per CDR3 protein comes from TCRdb applying MiXCR to the multiplex PCR reads. The table lists 400,000 to 550,000 distinct CDR3 sequences, around a quarter of them singletons. The data derive from a study of T cells in Graves' hyperthyroidism and ophthalmopathy. Uncontrolled infection, other autoimmune disease, pregnancy and lactation each barred patients from inclusion. Study observations and caveats: Ophthalmopathy cases were set apart from stable hyperthyroidism by a 13 V-J model.

The sequencing input was blood. The receptor comes from a woman in her thirties with Graves' ophthalmopathy. This chain links TRBV20-1 with TRBJ1-2; 7 nucleotides match TRBD1. CDR3 amino acids: CSAPQGYYGYTF. The DNA of the CDR3 is TGCAGTGCTCCACAGGGGTACTATGGCTACACCTTC.